This T cell receptor beta chain derives from a study of T and B cells in COVID-19 patients. BIOMED2 TRB-A/B primer pools were used in multiplex TRB PCR. One entry per CDR3 protein results from TCRdb running MiXCR on the multiplex PCR reads. The sample lists over 9,000 distinct CDR3 sequences, over 25% occurring once. Each TRB amplification used roughly 220-550 ng of genomic DNA from blood. Germline CDR1 reads MDHEN; CDR2 reads SYDVKM. With 3 bases removed from V and 10 bases from J, the gap between germline ends came to 13 bases. The CDR3 has 14 amino acids. This rearrangement joins TRBV28 to TRBJ1-6; D is possibly TRBD1 (6 bases). The TCR sequence derives from a human donor who had recovered from COVID-19. The source material was blood. CDR3 coding DNA: TGTGCCAGCAGTTTGACAGCGGGGACATCACCCCTCCACTTT. It translates to CASSLTAGTSPLHF.